This T cell receptor (beta chain) came from a study of radiotherapy plus CTLA-4 blockade in lung cancer. Study-level information: Disease control reached less than 40%, with objective responses in around 19%.

Study findings and constraints: How blood T cell clones changed early, along with interferon-beta, reportedly forecast response best. Expansion in blood of tumor-derived TCR clones was seen after radiotherapy plus ipilimumab.

About this clone itself: The antigen remains undetermined.

Those with chemo-refractory metastatic non-small-cell lung cancer were treated with focal radiation combined with CTLA-4 blockade using ipilimumab. CDR1 MGHRA and CDR2 YSYEKL come from the germline V gene. The germline V and J ends were trimmed by 6 bases and 4 bases, with 15 bases remaining between them. The CDR3 length is 14 residues. Assay used: immunoSEQ multiplex PCR; TCRdb lists only in-frame clones, some missing. The sample shows about 97,000 clones, under 85% of them seen only once. Material: peripheral blood, obtained from a patient treated with radiotherapy plus ipilimumab. The chain links TRBV4-1 to TRBJ1-1; D possibly corresponds to TRBD1 (5 bases). This sequence was found in a human donor with non-small cell lung cancer who had a partial response to radiotherapy plus ipilimumab. Some clones in this sample may be carry-over from other donors' samples. The CDR3 reads CASRGLLRGTEAFF. The CDR3 DNA sequence: TGCGCCAGCAGAGGGTTGCTAAGGGGCACTGAAGCTTTCTTT.